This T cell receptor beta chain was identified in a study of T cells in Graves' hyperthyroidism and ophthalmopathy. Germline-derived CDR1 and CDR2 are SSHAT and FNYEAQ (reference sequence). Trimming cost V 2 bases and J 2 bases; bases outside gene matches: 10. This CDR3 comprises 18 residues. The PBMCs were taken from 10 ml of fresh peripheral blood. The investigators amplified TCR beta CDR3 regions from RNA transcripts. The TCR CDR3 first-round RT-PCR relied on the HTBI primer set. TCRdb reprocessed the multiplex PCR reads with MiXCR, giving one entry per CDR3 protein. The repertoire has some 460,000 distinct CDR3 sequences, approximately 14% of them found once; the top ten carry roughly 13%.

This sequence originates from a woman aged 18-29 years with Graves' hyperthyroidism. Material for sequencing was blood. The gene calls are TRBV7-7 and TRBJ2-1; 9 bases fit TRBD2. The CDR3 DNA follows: TGTGCCAGCAGCTTATACGTGATAGCGGGAGACCCCTACAATGAGCAGTTCTTC. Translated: CASSLYVIAGDPYNEQFF.